A selection of T cell receptor beta chains follows, all from one sample in a study of T cell responses to AZD1222 COVID-19 vaccine. The table came from immunoSEQ multiplex PCR; TCRdb's copy has only in-frame clones and leaves some out. This sample has 70,000 to 90,000 clones, with approximately 91% found just once. The material sequenced was peripheral blood, taken on day 0 of AZD1222 vaccination. Receptor source: an adult in good health. CDR3s include the opening cysteine and the closing phenylalanine or tryptophan. A D gene is named only where the DNA matches it firmly. Clone sizes are given selectively: once, few, many, or a class where the clone is expanded.

V gene,D gene,clone size,J gene,CDR3 DNA,CDR3 protein
TRBV19,TRBD1,-,TRBJ1-2,TGTGCCAGTAGTCCCGGGACAGGGAGATCTAACTATGGCTACACCTTC,CASSPGTGRSNYGYTF
TRBV19,TRBD1,-,TRBJ1-1,TGTGCCAGTAGTGAGGGACAGGGCCTCTCCATGAACACTGAAGCTTTCTTT,CASSEGQGLSMNTEAFF
TRBV10-1,-,-,TRBJ1-1,TGCGCCAGCAGTGAGTCGACTCAGCTGGGGGCTGAAACTGGGGCTTTCTTT,CASSESTQLGAETGAFF
TRBV30,-,once,TRBJ1-3,TGTGCCTGGAGTGTAGGTTTGGTGGGGGGGACCCACTCTGGAAACACCATATATTTT,CAWSVGLVGGTHSGNTIYF
TRBV7-9,-,-,TRBJ2-1,TGTGCCAGCAGCCCCCGCCCCCAGGAGCGGAACAATGAGCAGTTCTTC,CASSPRPQERNNEQFF
TRBV5-8,-,-,TRBJ1-2,TGTGCCAGCAGCGTGGAGTTATATGGCTACACCTTC,CASSVELYGYTF
TRBV3-1/TRBV3-2,-,-,TRBJ1-1,TGTGCCAGCAGCCAAGGAGTCGGGGGTTTGAACACTGAAGCTTTCTTT,CASSQGVGGLNTEAFF
TRBV4-1,-,-,TRBJ2-7,TGCGCCAGCAGCCAAGGGATACAGTCTCCGGCCTACGAGCAGTACTTC,CASSQGIQSPAYEQYF
TRBV18,TRBD1,-,TRBJ1-6,TGTGCCAGCTCACTTGGGACAGGTTCACCCCTCCACTTT,CASSLGTGSPLHF
TRBV6-5,TRBD1,-,TRBJ1-2,TGTGCCAGCAGCCCGGGACAGATCTATGGCTACACCTTC,CASSPGQIYGYTF
TRBV4-3,-,-,TRBJ1-2,TGCGCCAGCAGCCAACACTCTCCTGGGACGGATGGCTACACCTTC,CASSQHSPGTDGYTF
TRBV3-1/TRBV3-2,-,few,TRBJ2-7,TGTGCCAGTAGCCGGTCTACCACCTCTTGGGAGCAGTACTTC,CASSRSTTSWEQYF
TRBV7-9,TRBD1,-,TRBJ1-5,TGTGCCAGCAGCCCCACGACAGGGTTAAGCAATCAGCCCCAGCATTTT,CASSPTTGLSNQPQHF
TRBV2,-,-,TRBJ2-3,TGTGCCAGCAGTCTTGGGGGGGCGACGGGAGATACGCAGTATTTT,CASSLGGATGDTQYF
TRBV27,-,-,TRBJ2-1,TGTGCCAGCAGTCCCGGGGTCTCCCCGGAGCAGTTCTTC,CASSPGVSPEQFF
TRBV29-1,TRBD1,-,TRBJ1-2,TGCAGCGTTTTGACAGGGGGCTATGGCTACACCTTC,CSVLTGGYGYTF
TRBV13,TRBD1,-,TRBJ1-4,TGTGCCAGCAGTTCGGGACAGACTAATGAAAAACTGTTTTTT,CASSSGQTNEKLFF
TRBV3-1/TRBV3-2,TRBD2,-,TRBJ2-1,TGTGCCAGCAGCCAAGATCCCGGACTAGCGGGGGGGGAGCAGTTCTTC,CASSQDPGLAGGEQFF
TRBV15,TRBD1,once,TRBJ2-7,TGTGCCACCAGCAGTGACAGGGAGAAACTCTACGAGCAGTACTTC,CATSSDREKLYEQYF
TRBV5-1,-,-,TRBJ1-6,TGCGCCAGCAGATCTCGGGGGAGCTCCTATAATTCACCCCTCCACTTT,CASRSRGSSYNSPLHF
TRBV6-2/TRBV6-3,-,-,TRBJ1-2,TGTGCCAGCAGCCTTGGCAGTGGGCGCTACTATGGCTACACCTTC,CASSLGSGRYYGYTF
TRBV3-1/TRBV3-2,-,-,TRBJ2-1,TGTGCCAGCAGCCAACTTGGACTCATTAGGGATGAGCAGTTCTTC,CASSQLGLIRDEQFF
TRBV7-7,TRBD2,-,TRBJ2-7,TGTGCTAGCAGCCGGGACCGGGGGGACGAGCAGTACTTC,CASSRDRGDEQYF